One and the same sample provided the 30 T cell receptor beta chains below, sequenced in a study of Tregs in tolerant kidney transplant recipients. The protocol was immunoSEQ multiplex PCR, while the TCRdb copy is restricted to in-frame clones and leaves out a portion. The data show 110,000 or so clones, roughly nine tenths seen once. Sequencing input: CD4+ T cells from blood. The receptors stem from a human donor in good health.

DNA for the CDR3: TGTGCCAGCTCACCCGCCCAGGGAACTGGGGCCAACGTCCTGACTTTC. It specifies CASSPAQGTGANVLTF. The chain is built from TRBV18 and TRBJ2-6, with TRBD1 as a possible D gene (5 bases). Trimming shortened V by 3 bases and J by 2 bases, and 11 bases separated the two germline ends. Germline V gene sequence: CDR1 KGHSH, CDR2 LQKENI. This CDR3 is built from 16 residues.

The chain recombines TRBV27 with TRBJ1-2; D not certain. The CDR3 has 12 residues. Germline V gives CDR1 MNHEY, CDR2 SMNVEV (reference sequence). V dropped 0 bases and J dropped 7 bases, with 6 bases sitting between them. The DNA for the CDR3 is TGTGCCAGCAGTTTATCGGGCACTGGCTACACCTTC. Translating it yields CASSLSGTGYTF.

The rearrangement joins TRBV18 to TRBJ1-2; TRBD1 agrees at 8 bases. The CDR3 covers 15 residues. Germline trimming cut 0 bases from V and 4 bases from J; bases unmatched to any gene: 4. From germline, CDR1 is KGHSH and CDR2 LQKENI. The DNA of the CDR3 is TGTGCCAGCTCACCACCGGACAGGGCGCCCTATGGCTACACCTTC. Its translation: CASSPPDRAPYGYTF.

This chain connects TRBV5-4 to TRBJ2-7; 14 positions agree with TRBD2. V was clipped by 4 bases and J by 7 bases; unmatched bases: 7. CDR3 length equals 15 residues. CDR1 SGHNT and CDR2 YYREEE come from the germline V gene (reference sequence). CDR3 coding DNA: TGTGCCAGCAGCCCGGGACTAGCGGGGGTGGGAGAGCAGTACTTC. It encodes CASSPGLAGVGEQYF.

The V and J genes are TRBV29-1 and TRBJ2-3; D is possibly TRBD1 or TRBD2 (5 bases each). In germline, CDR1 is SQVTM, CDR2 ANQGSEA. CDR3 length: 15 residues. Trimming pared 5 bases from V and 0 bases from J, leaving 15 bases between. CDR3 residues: CSVTRDPGSTDTQYF. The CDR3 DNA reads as TGCAGCGTTACCAGGGACCCCGGTAGCACAGATACGCAGTATTTT.

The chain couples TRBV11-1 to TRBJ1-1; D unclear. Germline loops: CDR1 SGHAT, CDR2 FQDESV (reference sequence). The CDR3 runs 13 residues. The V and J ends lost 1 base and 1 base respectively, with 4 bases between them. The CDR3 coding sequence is TGTGCCAGCAGCTTAGTAGGGAACACTGAAGCTTTCTTT. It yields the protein CASSLVGNTEAFF.

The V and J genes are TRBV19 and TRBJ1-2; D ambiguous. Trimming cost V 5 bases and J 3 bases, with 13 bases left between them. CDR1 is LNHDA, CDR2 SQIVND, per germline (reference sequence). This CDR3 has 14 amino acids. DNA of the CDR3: TGTGCCAGTAGTGAACCCAGCACATACTATGGCTACACCTTC. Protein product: CASSEPSTYYGYTF.

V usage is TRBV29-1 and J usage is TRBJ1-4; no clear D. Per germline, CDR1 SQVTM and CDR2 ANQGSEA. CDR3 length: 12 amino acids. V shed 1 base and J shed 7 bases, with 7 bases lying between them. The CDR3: CSVEGGGEKLFF. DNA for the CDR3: TGCAGCGTTGAAGGGGGAGGTGAAAAACTGTTTTTT.

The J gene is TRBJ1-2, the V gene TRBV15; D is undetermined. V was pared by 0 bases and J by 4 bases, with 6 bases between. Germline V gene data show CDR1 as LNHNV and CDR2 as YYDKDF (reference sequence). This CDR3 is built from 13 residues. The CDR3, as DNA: TGTGCCACCAGCAGAGATTATCTCTATGGCTACACCTTC. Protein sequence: CATSRDYLYGYTF.

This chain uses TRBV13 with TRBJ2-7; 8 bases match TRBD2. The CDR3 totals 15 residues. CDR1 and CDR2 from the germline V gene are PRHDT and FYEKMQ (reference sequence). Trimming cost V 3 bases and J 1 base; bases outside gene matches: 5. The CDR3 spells CASSFSSGYSYEQYF. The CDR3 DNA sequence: TGTGCCAGCAGCTTTTCTAGCGGGTATTCCTACGAGCAGTACTTC.

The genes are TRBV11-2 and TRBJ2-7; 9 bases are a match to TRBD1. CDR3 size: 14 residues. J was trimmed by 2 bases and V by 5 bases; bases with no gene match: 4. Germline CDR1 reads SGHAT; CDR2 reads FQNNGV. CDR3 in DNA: TGTGCCAGCAGCCGGACAGGGGTTACCTACGAGCAGTACTTC. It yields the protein CASSRTGVTYEQYF.

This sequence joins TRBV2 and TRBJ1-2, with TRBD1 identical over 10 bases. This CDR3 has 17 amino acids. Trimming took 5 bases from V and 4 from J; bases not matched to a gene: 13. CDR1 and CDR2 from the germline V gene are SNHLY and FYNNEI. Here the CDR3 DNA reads TGTGCCAGCAGTCCACCCGGGACAGGGGTGGCCGGCTATGGCTACACCTTC. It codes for CASSPPGTGVAGYGYTF.

The CDR3: CASSLAYRSTGELFF. The DNA of the CDR3 is TGTGCCAGCAGCTTAGCGTACAGAAGCACCGGGGAGCTGTTTTTT. V and J are TRBV7-2 and TRBJ2-2; the D is unclear. The CDR3 runs 15 residues. Germline V gene sequence: CDR1 SGHTA, CDR2 FQGNSA. Deletions cut 0 bases from V and 4 bases from J, with 9 bases between.

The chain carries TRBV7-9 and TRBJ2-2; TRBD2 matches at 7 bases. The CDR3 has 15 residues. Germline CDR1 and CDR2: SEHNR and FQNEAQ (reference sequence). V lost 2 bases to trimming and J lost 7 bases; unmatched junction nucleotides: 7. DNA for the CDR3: TGTGCCAGCAGCTTAAGGAGCGGGAACGTCGGGGAGCTGTTTTTT. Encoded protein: CASSLRSGNVGELFF.

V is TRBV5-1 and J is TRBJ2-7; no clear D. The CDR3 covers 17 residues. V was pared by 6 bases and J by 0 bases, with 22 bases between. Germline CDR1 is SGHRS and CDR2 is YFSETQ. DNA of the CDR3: TGCGCCAGCACCTACCTCCCCAGGAACCCCCTCTCCTACGAGCAGTACTTC. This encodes CASTYLPRNPLSYEQYF.

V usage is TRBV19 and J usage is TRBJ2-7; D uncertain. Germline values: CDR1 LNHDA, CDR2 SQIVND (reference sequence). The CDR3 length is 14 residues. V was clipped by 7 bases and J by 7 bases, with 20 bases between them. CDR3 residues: CASTLSRTTPEQYF. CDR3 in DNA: TGTGCCAGTACTCTATCGAGGACCACACCTGAGCAGTACTTC.

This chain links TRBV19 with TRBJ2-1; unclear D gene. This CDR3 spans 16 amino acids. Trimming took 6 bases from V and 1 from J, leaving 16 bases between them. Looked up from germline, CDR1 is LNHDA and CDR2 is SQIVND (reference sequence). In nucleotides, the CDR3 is TGTGCCAGTAGATCTGGGGAAGGCTTGTCCTACAATGAGCAGTTCTTC. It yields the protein CASRSGEGLSYNEQFF.

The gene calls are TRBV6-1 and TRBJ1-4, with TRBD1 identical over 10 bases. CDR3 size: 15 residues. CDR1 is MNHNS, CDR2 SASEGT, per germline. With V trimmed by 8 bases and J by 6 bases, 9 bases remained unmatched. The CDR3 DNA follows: TGTGCCAGCCGGGACAGGGGATTGATGGATGAAAAACTGTTTTTT. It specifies CASRDRGLMDEKLFF.

CDR3 coding DNA: TGTGCCAGCAGTCCCGAAGCGGGGGTCTACGAGCAGTACTTC. The encoded protein is CASSPEAGVYEQYF. The chain carries TRBV6-5 and TRBJ2-7; 8 bases agree with TRBD2. V was clipped by 5 bases and J by 3 bases; unmatched bases: 6. The CDR3 is 14 residues long. From germline, CDR1 is MNHEY and CDR2 SVGAGI.

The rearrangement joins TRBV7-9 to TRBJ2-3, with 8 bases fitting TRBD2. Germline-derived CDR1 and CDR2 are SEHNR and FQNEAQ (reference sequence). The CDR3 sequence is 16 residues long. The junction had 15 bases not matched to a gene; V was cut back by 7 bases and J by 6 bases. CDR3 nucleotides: TGTGCCAGCACCCAAGGGGGTAGCGGGATACAGGATACGCAGTATTTT. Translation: CASTQGGSGIQDTQYF.

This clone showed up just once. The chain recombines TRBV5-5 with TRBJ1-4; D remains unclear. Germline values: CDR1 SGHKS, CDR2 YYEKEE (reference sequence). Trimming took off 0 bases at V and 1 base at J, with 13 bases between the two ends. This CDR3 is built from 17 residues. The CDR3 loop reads CASSLGPSPQTNEKLFF. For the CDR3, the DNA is TGTGCCAGCAGCTTGGGACCCAGCCCCCAAACTAATGAAAAACTGTTTTTT.

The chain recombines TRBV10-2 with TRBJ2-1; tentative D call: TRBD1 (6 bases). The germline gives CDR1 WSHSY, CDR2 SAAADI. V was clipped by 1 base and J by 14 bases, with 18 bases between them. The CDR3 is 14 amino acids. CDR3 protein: CASSEFDRPKREFF. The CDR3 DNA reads TGCGCCAGCAGTGAGTTTGACAGGCCCAAAAGGGAGTTCTTC.

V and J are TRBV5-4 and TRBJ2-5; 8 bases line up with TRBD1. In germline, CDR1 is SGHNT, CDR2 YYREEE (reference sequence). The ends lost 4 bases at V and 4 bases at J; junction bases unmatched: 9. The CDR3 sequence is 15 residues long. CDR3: CASSPTGGPGETQYF. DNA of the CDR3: TGTGCCAGCAGCCCAACAGGGGGACCGGGAGAGACCCAGTACTTC.

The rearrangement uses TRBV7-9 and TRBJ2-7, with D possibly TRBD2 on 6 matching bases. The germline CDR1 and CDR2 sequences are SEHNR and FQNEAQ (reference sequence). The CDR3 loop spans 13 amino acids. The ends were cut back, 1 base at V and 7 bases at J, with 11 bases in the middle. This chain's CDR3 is CASSLGWAGEQYF. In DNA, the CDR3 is TGTGCCAGCAGCTTAGGTTGGGCGGGGGAGCAGTACTTC. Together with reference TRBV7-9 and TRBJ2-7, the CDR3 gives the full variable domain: DTGVSQNPRHKITKRGQNVTFRCDPISEHNRLYWYRQTLGQGPEFLTYFQNEAQLEKSRLLSDRFSAERPKGSFSTLEIQRTEQGDSAMYLCASSLGWAGEQYFGPGTRLTVT.

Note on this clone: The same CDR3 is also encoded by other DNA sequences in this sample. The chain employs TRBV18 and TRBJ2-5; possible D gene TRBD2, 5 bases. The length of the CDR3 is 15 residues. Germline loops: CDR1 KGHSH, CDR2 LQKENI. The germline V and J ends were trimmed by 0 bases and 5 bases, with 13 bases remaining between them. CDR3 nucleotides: TGTGCCAGCTCACCACCTTCAGGCCGGGGTGAGACCCAGTACTTC. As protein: CASSPPSGRGETQYF.

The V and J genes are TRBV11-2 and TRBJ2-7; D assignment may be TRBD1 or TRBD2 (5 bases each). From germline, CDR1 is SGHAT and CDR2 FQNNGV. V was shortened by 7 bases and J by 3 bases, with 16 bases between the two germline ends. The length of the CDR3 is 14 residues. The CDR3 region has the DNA TGTGCCAGCACCCTCCTCCGGGACCTCTACGAGCAGTACTTC. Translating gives CASTLLRDLYEQYF.

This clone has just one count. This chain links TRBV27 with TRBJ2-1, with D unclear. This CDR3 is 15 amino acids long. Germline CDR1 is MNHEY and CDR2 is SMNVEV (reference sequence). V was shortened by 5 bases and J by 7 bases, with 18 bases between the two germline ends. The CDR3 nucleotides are TGTGCCAGCAGTCTGGGGTCCCCTGGTAAAAATGAGCAGTTCTTC. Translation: CASSLGSPGKNEQFF.

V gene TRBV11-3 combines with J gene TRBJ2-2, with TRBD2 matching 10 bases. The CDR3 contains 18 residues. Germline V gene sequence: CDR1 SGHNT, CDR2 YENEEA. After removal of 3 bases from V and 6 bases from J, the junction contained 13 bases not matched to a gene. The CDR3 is CASSFRPVRAGGPGELFF. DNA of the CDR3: TGTGCCAGCAGCTTCCGCCCCGTGAGAGCGGGAGGGCCCGGGGAGCTGTTTTTT.

DNA for the CDR3: TGCAGCGTTGAAAGGTTGGGGTTCTCCTATAATTCACCCCTCCACTTT. Its translation is CSVERLGFSYNSPLHF. The gene calls are TRBV29-1 and TRBJ1-6; D is unclear. CDR3 length equals 16 residues. Deletions cut 2 bases from V and 0 bases from J, with 11 bases between. The germline gives CDR1 SQVTM, CDR2 ANQGSEA.

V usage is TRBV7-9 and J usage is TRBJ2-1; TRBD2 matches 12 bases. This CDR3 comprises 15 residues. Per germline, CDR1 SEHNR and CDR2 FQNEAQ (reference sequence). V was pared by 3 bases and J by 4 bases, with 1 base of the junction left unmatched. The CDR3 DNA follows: TGTGCCAGCAGCTTTGGGACTAGCGGGTACAATGAGCAGTTCTTC. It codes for CASSFGTSGYNEQFF.